Below are 13 T cell receptor beta chains sequenced from a single sample in a study of cytomegalovirus exposure and HLA in healthy donors. TCRdb's table, derived via immunoSEQ multiplex PCR, lists solely in-frame clones and lacks some. This table holds more than 300,000 clones, about nine tenths found once. Source material: PBMCs. Every receptor here comes from a woman aged 18-35 years in good health and CMV-seronegative.

The J gene is TRBJ1-1, the V gene TRBV2; 7 positions match TRBD1. Unmatched junction bases numbered 5, after V lost 6 bases and J lost 4 bases. The CDR3 contains 13 residues. CDR1 and CDR2 from the germline V gene are SNHLY and FYNNEI. Here the CDR3 DNA reads TGTGCCAGCAGGAGCCAGGGGGTCACTGAAGCTTTCTTT. This gives the protein CASRSQGVTEAFF.

V is TRBV5-4 and J is TRBJ2-1, with D possibly TRBD2 on 6 matching bases. V dropped 0 bases and J dropped 7 bases, with 14 bases sitting between them. Germline V lookup: CDR1 SGHNT, CDR2 YYREEE (reference sequence). The CDR3 length is 15 residues. The CDR3 reads CASSLAPGRDNEQFF. The CDR3 DNA reads TGTGCCAGCAGCTTGGCCCCCGGGAGAGATAATGAGCAGTTCTTC.

This clone has a single count. The CDR3 reads CASSRSAGDIETQYF. The CDR3 bases are TGTGCCAGCAGCCGTTCGGCGGGAGACATAGAGACCCAGTACTTC. V and J are TRBV5-4 and TRBJ2-5; 7 positions match TRBD2. Germline loops: CDR1 SGHNT, CDR2 YYREEE (reference sequence). V lost 4 bases, J lost 4 bases, and 10 bases stayed unmatched. The length of the CDR3 is 15 residues.

The chain couples TRBV6-6 to TRBJ2-2; 10 bases line up with TRBD1. The CDR3 consists of 13 residues. V dropped 8 bases and J dropped 3; count of bases not matched to a gene: 0. Germline V gene lookup returns CDR1 MNHNY and CDR2 SVGAGI (reference sequence). CDR3 amino acids: CASGTGDTGELFF. The CDR3 DNA reads as TGTGCCAGCGGGACAGGGGACACCGGGGAGCTGTTTTTT.

J is TRBJ1-3 and V is TRBV7-6, with a weak D call TRBD1 (6 bases). V was shortened by 0 bases and J by 4 bases, with 10 bases between the two germline ends. The CDR3 has 15 residues. Per germline, CDR1 SGHVS and CDR2 FNYEAQ. CDR3 protein: CASSLAGGQGNTIYF. CDR3 sequence (DNA): TGTGCCAGCAGCTTAGCGGGGGGGCAGGGAAACACCATATATTTT.

About this clone: Other nucleotide sequences from this sample produce the same CDR3. The V call is TRBV29-1, the J call TRBJ1-1, with TRBD1 matching over 7 bases. This CDR3 has 14 residues. CDR1 is SQVTM, CDR2 ANQGSEA, per germline. V was pared by 3 bases and J by 2 bases, with 6 bases of the junction left unmatched. CDR3 sequence (DNA): TGCAGCGTTGAGAGGCAGGGGGGCAACACTGAAGCTTTCTTT. It encodes CSVERQGGNTEAFF.

The rearrangement uses TRBV6-5 and TRBJ1-1, with 10 bases fitting TRBD1. This CDR3 region has 14 residues. The V segment lost 6 bases and the J segment 1 base; nucleotides outside the gene matches: 2. Looked up from germline, CDR1 is MNHEY and CDR2 is SVGAGI. The CDR3 coding sequence is TGTGCCAGCAGGGACAGGGGGAGGAACACTGAAGCTTTCTTT. It codes for CASRDRGRNTEAFF.

This sequence joins TRBV4-3 and TRBJ2-7, with 11 bases that match TRBD2. Germline values: CDR1 LGHNA, CDR2 YSLEER. This CDR3 has 16 residues. With V trimmed by 2 bases and J by 6 bases, 9 bases remained unmatched. The CDR3 protein is CASSQTSGSELSEQYF. CDR3 nucleotides: TGCGCCAGCAGCCAAACTAGCGGGAGTGAATTGAGCGAGCAGTACTTC.

This chain joins TRBV19 and TRBJ1-1; D not certain. Trimming shortened V by 10 bases and J by 5 bases, and 14 bases separated the two germline ends. CDR1 LNHDA and CDR2 SQIVND come from the germline V gene (reference sequence). The CDR3 loop spans 12 amino acids. The chain's CDR3 is CATKEAMTEAFF. The CDR3 nucleotides are TGTGCCACGAAGGAAGCGATGACTGAAGCTTTCTTT.

The rearrangement links TRBV5-1 to TRBJ2-5, with 8 bases fitting TRBD1. J lost 0 bases, V lost 4 bases, and 2 bases had no gene match. The CDR3 totals 14 residues. Germline loops: CDR1 SGHRS, CDR2 YFSETQ. CDR3 DNA: TGCGCCAGCAGCGGGGACAGGTACCAAGAGACCCAGTACTTC. The encoded protein is CASSGDRYQETQYF.

The chain combines TRBV28 with TRBJ2-3; possibly TRBD1 for D (5 bases). The CDR3 extends over 15 amino acids. Germline V CDR1 and CDR2: MDHEN, SYDVKM. Trimming pared 6 bases from V and 0 bases from J, leaving 13 bases between. Here the CDR3 reads CASSPGHYSTDTQYF. In DNA form, the CDR3 reads TGTGCCAGCAGCCCCGGACATTACAGCACAGATACGCAGTATTTT.

The CDR3 nucleotides are TGTGCCAGCAGACCGACTAGCGGGAGTTTATACGAGCAGTACTTC. Amino acid sequence: CASRPTSGSLYEQYF. The chain employs TRBV6-5 and TRBJ2-7, with TRBD2 matching 12 bases. From germline, CDR1 is MNHEY and CDR2 SVGAGI. With V trimmed by 6 bases and J by 4 bases, 7 bases remained unmatched. The CDR3 spans 15 residues.

The rearrangement links TRBV6-1 to TRBJ1-4; 7 bases map to TRBD1. This CDR3 has 15 amino acids. Germline CDR1 MNHNS, CDR2 SASEGT. Trimming at V came to 8 bases and at J to 8 bases, leaving 14 bases not matched to a gene. The CDR3 DNA sequence: TGTGCCAGCCGCGAGGGGACAGCCTCGGTGGAAAAACTGTTTTTT. As protein: CASREGTASVEKLFF.